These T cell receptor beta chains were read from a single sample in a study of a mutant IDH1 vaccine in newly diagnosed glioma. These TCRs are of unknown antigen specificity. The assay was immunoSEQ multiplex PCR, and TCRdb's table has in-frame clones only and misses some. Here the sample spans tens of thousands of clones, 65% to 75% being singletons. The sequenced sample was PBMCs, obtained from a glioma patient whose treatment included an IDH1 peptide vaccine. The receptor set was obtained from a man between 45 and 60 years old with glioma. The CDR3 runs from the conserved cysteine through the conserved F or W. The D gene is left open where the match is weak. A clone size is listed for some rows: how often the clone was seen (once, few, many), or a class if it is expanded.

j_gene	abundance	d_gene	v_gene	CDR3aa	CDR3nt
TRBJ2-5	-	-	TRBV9	CASSVGATDGQETQYF	TGTGCCAGCAGCGTAGGGGCTACGGATGGGCAAGAGACCCAGTACTTC
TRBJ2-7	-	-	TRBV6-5	CASSYGQGAYEQYF	TGTGCCAGCAGTTACGGGCAGGGAGCCTACGAGCAGTACTTC
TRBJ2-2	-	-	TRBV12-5	CASGLDREDTGELFF	TGTGCTAGTGGTTTGGACAGGGAAGACACCGGGGAGCTGTTTTTT
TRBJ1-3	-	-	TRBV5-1	CASSLGGLRDTIYF	TGCGCCAGCAGCTTGGGGGGGCTCCGGGACACCATATATTTT
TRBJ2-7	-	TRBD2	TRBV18	CASSQGLAGSSEQYF	TGTGCCAGCTCCCAGGGACTAGCGGGGTCGAGTGAGCAGTACTTC
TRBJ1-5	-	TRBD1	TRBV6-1	CASLINRGRGQPQHF	TGTGCCAGCCTTATCAACAGGGGGCGCGGGCAGCCCCAGCATTTT
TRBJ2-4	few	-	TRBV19	CASSYGGSKNIQYF	TGTGCCAGTAGCTATGGCGGCAGCAAAAACATTCAGTACTTC
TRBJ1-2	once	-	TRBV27	CASSIRASGYGYTF	TGTGCCAGCAGTATCAGGGCCTCAGGCTATGGCTACACCTTC
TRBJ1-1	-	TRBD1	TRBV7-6	CASSLTRGQGDTEAFF	TGTGCCAGCAGTCTTACACGCGGACAGGGAGACACTGAAGCTTTCTTT
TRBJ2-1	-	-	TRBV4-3	CASSQAGSHNEQFF	TGCGCCAGCAGCCAAGCGGGATCCCACAATGAGCAGTTCTTC
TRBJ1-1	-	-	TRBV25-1	CASSPVGRNTEAFF	TGTGCCAGCAGTCCGGTCGGCAGGAACACTGAAGCTTTCTTT
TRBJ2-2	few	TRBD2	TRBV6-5	CASSYATSGGHGELFF	TGTGCCAGCAGTTACGCGACTAGCGGGGGCCACGGGGAGCTGTTTTTT
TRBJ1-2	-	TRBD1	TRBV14	CASSPAGTGGNGYTF	TGTGCCAGCAGCCCGGCGGGGACAGGGGGGAATGGCTACACCTTC
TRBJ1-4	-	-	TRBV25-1	CASSEFRGRSTNEKLFF	TGTGCCAGCAGTGAATTTAGGGGGAGAAGTACTAATGAAAAACTGTTTTTT
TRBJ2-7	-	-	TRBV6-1	CASSEVHPGGNEQYF	TGTGCCAGCAGTGAAGTGCACCCCGGTGGAAACGAGCAGTACTTC
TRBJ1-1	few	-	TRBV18	CASSPGENTEAFF	TGTGCCAGCTCACCAGGAGAGAACACTGAAGCTTTCTTT
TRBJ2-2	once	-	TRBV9	CASSPGVVDGELFF	TGTGCCAGCAGTCCTGGTGTGGTGGACGGGGAGCTGTTTTTT
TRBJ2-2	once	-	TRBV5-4	CASSGSGGELFF	TGTGCCAGCAGCGGTTCGGGCGGGGAGCTGTTTTTT
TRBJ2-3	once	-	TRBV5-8	CASSLVGTDTQYF	TGTGCCAGCAGCTTGGTGGGGACAGATACGCAGTATTTT
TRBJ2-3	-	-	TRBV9	CASSVEPPSTDTQYF	TGTGCCAGCAGCGTAGAGCCCCCTAGCACAGATACGCAGTATTTT
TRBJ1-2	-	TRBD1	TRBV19	CASSRQGSYGYTF	TGTGCCAGTAGTCGACAGGGGAGCTATGGCTACACCTTC
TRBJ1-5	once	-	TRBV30	CAWSVGGSTNQPQHF	TGTGCCTGGAGTGTAGGAGGGTCGACTAATCAGCCCCAGCATTTT
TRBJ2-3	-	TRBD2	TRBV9	CASSVEPGGTDTQYF	TGTGCCAGCAGCGTAGAGCCCGGGGGGACAGATACGCAGTATTTT
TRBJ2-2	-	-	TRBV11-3	CASSLGPERELFF	TGTGCCAGCAGCTTAGGGCCTGAGCGGGAGCTGTTTTTT
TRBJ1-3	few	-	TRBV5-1	CASSALRLDRSGNTIYF	TGCGCCAGCAGCGCCCTGCGTTTGGATAGGTCAGGAAACACCATATATTTT
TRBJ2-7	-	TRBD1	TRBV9	CASSVGSGQGAYEQYF	TGTGCCAGCAGCGTAGGGTCCGGACAGGGGGCCTACGAGCAGTACTTC
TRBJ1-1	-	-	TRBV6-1	CASSESREAEAFF	TGTGCCAGCAGTGAATCCCGGGAGGCGGAAGCTTTCTTT
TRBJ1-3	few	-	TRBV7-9	CASSPPRNTIYF	TGTGCCAGCAGTCCCCCTAGAAACACCATATATTTT
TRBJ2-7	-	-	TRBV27	CASSLGGGDTYEQYF	TGTGCCAGCAGTTTAGGGGGTGGGGATACCTACGAGCAGTACTTC
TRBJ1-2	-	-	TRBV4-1	CASSQATAWDYGYTF	TGCGCCAGCAGCCAGGCTACAGCCTGGGACTATGGCTACACCTTC
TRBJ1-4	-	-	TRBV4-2	CASSQDNIGGKLFF	TGTGCCAGCAGCCAAGACAATATAGGGGGGAAACTGTTTTTT
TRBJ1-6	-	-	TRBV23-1	CASSQHRADSPLHF	TGCGCCAGCAGTCAGCACAGGGCAGATTCACCCCTCCACTTT
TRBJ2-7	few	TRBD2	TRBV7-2	CASSLQGDSGGSSYEQYF	TGTGCCAGCAGCTTACAGGGCGATAGCGGGGGGTCCTCCTACGAGCAGTACTTC
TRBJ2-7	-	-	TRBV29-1	CSVRVGGVGEQYF	TGCAGCGTGCGGGTCGGTGGGGTAGGCGAGCAGTACTTC
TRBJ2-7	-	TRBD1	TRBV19	CASSLAPGGPYEQYF	TGTGCCAGTAGCCTAGCCCCAGGGGGCCCCTACGAGCAGTACTTC
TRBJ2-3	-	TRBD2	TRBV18	CASSQAGGQADTQYF	TGTGCCAGCTCGCAAGCGGGGGGGCAAGCAGATACGCAGTATTTT
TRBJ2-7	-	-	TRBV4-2	CASSPSGVGVISYEQYF	TGTGCCAGCAGCCCGTCAGGTGTGGGGGTAATCTCGTACGAGCAGTACTTC
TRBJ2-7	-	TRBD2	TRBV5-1	CASSLGASGGGYEQYF	TGCGCCAGCAGCTTGGGGGCTAGCGGGGGGGGCTACGAGCAGTACTTC
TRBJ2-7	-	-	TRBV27	CASSLSLPYEQYF	TGTGCCAGCAGTTTATCCCTCCCTTACGAGCAGTACTTC
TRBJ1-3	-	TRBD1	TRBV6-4	CASSDSDRGLGNTIYF	TGTGCCAGCAGTGACTCGGACAGGGGGCTTGGAAACACCATATATTTT
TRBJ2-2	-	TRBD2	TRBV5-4	CASSIAGGRFTGELFF	TGTGCCAGCAGCATAGCGGGGGGGCGGTTTACCGGGGAGCTGTTTTTT
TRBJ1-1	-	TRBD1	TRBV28	CASSSISTGRTEAFF	TGTGCCAGCAGTTCAATCTCGACAGGGAGGACTGAAGCTTTCTTT
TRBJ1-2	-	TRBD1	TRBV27	CATGDRGRSSYGYTF	TGTGCCACCGGGGACAGGGGGCGTAGTAGCTATGGCTACACCTTC
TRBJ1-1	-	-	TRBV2	CASQTGLLGAFF	TGTGCCAGCCAGACCGGTCTGTTAGGGGCTTTCTTT
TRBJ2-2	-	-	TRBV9	CASSVAGGNTGELFF	TGTGCCAGCAGCGTAGCTGGGGGGAACACCGGGGAGCTGTTTTTT
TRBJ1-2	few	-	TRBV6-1	CASSGLTVYGYTF	TGTGCCAGCAGTGGCTTGACAGTTTATGGCTACACCTTC
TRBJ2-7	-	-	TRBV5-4	CASSPVGAYEQYF	TGTGCCAGCAGCCCGGTTGGAGCCTACGAGCAGTACTTC
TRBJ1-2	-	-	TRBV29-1	CSVPEGGYTF	TGCAGCGTCCCAGAGGGGGGCTACACCTTC
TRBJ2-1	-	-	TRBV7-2	CASSLDGTRFF	TGTGCCAGCAGCTTAGATGGGACTCGGTTCTTC
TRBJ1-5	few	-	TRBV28	CASSLSGLQPQHF	TGTGCCAGCAGTTTAAGCGGGCTGCAGCCCCAGCATTTT
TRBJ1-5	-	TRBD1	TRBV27	CASSPAGTGSNQPQHF	TGTGCCAGCAGTCCCGCCGGGACAGGGAGCAATCAGCCCCAGCATTTT
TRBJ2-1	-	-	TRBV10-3	CAITSDSTYNEQFF	TGTGCCATCACTTCGGACAGTACCTACAATGAGCAGTTCTTC
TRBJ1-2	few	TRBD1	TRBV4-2	CASSQGRTGGEGYTF	TGTGCCAGCAGCCAAGGGAGGACAGGGGGCGAGGGCTACACCTTC
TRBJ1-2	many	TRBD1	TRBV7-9	CASSPSQGASYGYTF	TGTGCCAGCAGCCCCTCCCAGGGGGCGAGCTATGGCTACACCTTC
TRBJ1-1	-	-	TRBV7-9	CASSFPGLRTEAFF	TGTGCCAGCAGCTTCCCGGGGCTCAGAACTGAAGCTTTCTTT
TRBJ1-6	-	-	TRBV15	CATSRDHSPLHF	TGTGCCACCAGCAGAGATCATTCACCCCTCCACTTT
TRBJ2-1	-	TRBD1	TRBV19	CASSIDWDRDGNNEQFF	TGTGCCAGTAGTATAGATTGGGACAGGGATGGAAACAATGAGCAGTTCTTC
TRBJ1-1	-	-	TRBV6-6	CASSYFDSGRTEAFF	TGTGCCAGCAGTTACTTTGACAGCGGACGCACTGAAGCTTTCTTT
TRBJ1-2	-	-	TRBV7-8	CASSTEGEGRGYTF	TGTGCCAGCAGCACCGAGGGGGAGGGTCGGGGCTACACCTTC
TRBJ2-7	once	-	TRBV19	CASSPDSEDYEQYF	TGTGCCAGTAGTCCGGACAGTGAGGACTACGAGCAGTACTTC